This is a list of T cell receptor beta chains from one sample in a study of T cell responses to AZD1222 COVID-19 vaccine. Assay used: immunoSEQ multiplex PCR; TCRdb lists only in-frame clones, some missing. The profile covers around 110,000 clones, with around 94% appearing a single time and 1.5% to 2% taken by the ten largest. The input for sequencing was peripheral blood, taken 28 days after the second AZD1222 dose. The receptors originated from an adult who received the AZD1222 COVID-19 vaccine. Both conserved end residues are part of each CDR3. Each record gives: V gene, J gene, CDR3 protein.

V: TRBV27
J: TRBJ2-3
CDR3: CASSLMGLATDTQYF

V: TRBV5-1
J: TRBJ1-1
CDR3: CASSLDGQGPNTEAFF

V: TRBV10-3
J: TRBJ2-1
CDR3: CAISERGRALNEQFF

V: TRBV12-3/TRBV12-4
J: TRBJ1-5
CDR3: CASSLSSFQPQHF

V: TRBV28
J: TRBJ1-1
CDR3: CASSFPGKEAFF

V: TRBV6-5
J: TRBJ2-3
CDR3: CASSYPTGSRPDTQYF

V: TRBV18
J: TRBJ1-2
CDR3: CASSPRNSNYGYTF

V: TRBV6-5
J: TRBJ2-6
CDR3: CASRTGGGGANVLTF

V: TRBV3-1/TRBV3-2
J: TRBJ2-7
CDR3: CASSLPGVAAYEQYF

V: TRBV7-9
J: TRBJ2-7
CDR3: CASSSIDSKEYEQYF

V: TRBV11-2
J: TRBJ2-7
CDR3: CASSLNAGEGEQYF

V: TRBV9
J: TRBJ2-2
CDR3: CASSAGLAGPGELFF

V: TRBV15
J: TRBJ2-1
CDR3: CATRSTADNEQFF

V: TRBV3-1/TRBV3-2
J: TRBJ1-3
CDR3: CASSQDRGNTIYF

V: TRBV6-5
J: TRBJ1-5
CDR3: CASSFTGTQGNQPQHF

V: TRBV2
J: TRBJ1-5
CDR3: CASTGRINQPQHF

V: TRBV5-4
J: TRBJ2-7
CDR3: CASTSGTDFSYEQYF

V: TRBV12-3/TRBV12-4
J: TRBJ1-5
CDR3: CASSLLNQPQHF

V: TRBV29-1
J: TRBJ2-7
CDR3: CSATTGTGAQQYF

V: TRBV7-8
J: TRBJ2-7
CDR3: CASSSAASGSLSYEQYF

V: TRBV28
J: TRBJ1-2
CDR3: CASSLGKMRGYTF

V: TRBV6-5
J: TRBJ2-2
CDR3: CASSQGRTHTGELFF

V: TRBV3-1/TRBV3-2
J: TRBJ1-6
CDR3: CASSHRDTRSPLHF

V: TRBV30
J: TRBJ1-3
CDR3: CAWTTGSSGNTIYF

V: TRBV6-1
J: TRBJ1-1
CDR3: CASSEAEGVSGTEAFF

V: TRBV5-1
J: TRBJ1-6
CDR3: CASSPDRGLDSPLHF

V: TRBV28
J: TRBJ1-1
CDR3: CASSLIQGQGATEAFF

V: TRBV19
J: TRBJ1-1
CDR3: CASKAGATEAFF

V: TRBV18
J: TRBJ2-1
CDR3: CASSPQTSGSNEQFF

V: TRBV5-1
J: TRBJ1-1
CDR3: CASSPLQGKAEAFF

V: TRBV5-1
J: TRBJ2-5
CDR3: CASSLTETQYF

V: TRBV5-1
J: TRBJ2-5
CDR3: CASTRAATSGGETQYF

V: TRBV11-3
J: TRBJ2-5
CDR3: CASSLAGFQETQYF

V: TRBV11-2
J: TRBJ2-7
CDR3: CASSWREQYF

V: TRBV3-1/TRBV3-2
J: TRBJ2-6
CDR3: CASSQLGGANVLTF

V: TRBV28
J: TRBJ1-5
CDR3: CASRRPGTLSNQPQHF

V: TRBV19
J: TRBJ2-6
CDR3: CASSGRWGGAGANVLTF

V: TRBV20-1
J: TRBJ1-1
CDR3: CSARDPVSPFF

V: TRBV15
J: TRBJ2-1
CDR3: CATSRGTSGSNEQFF

V: TRBV9
J: TRBJ1-6
CDR3: CASSPGDSPPSPLHF

V: TRBV30
J: TRBJ1-5
CDR3: CAWSYGSGQPQHF

V: TRBV27
J: TRBJ2-1
CDR3: CASSHYNEQFF

V: TRBV5-1
J: TRBJ1-6
CDR3: CASNPGQGGSPLHF

V: TRBV11-2
J: TRBJ1-5
CDR3: CASSLAGGDQPQHF

V: TRBV15
J: TRBJ2-7
CDR3: CATSRDPGSYEQYF

V: TRBV5-5
J: TRBJ1-4
CDR3: CASSIGGTNEKLFF

V: TRBV5-1
J: TRBJ1-4
CDR3: CASSLGAATNEKLFF

V: TRBV9
J: TRBJ1-5
CDR3: CASSVAANQPQHF

V: TRBV29-1
J: TRBJ1-1
CDR3: CSVEDPVRGLWTEAFF

V: TRBV28
J: TRBJ1-3
CDR3: CASTRLRGNTIYF

V: TRBV6-5
J: TRBJ1-4
CDR3: CASNGAGGMNEKLFF

V: TRBV4-2
J: TRBJ1-5
CDR3: CASSQEGRTGVNQPQHF

V: TRBV11-2
J: TRBJ2-7
CDR3: CASSLAPSYEQYF

V: TRBV14
J: TRBJ1-2
CDR3: CASSQSPVLQGYYGYTF

V: TRBV6-5
J: TRBJ2-7
CDR3: CASSNGAGGPYEQYF

V: TRBV7-2
J: TRBJ1-2
CDR3: CASSLGDRALEGYTF

V: TRBV12-3/TRBV12-4
J: TRBJ1-2
CDR3: CASSLGAGYGYTF

V: TRBV10-1
J: TRBJ2-3
CDR3: CASSSGSTDTQYF

V: TRBV28
J: TRBJ1-2
CDR3: CASSSGDYGYTF

V: TRBV28
J: TRBJ1-2
CDR3: CASSPGQGYGYTF